These 26 T cell receptor beta chains were sequenced from one sample in a study of T cell responses to AZD1222 COVID-19 vaccine. Generated by immunoSEQ multiplex PCR, the TCRdb table keeps only in-frame clones and is missing some. The sample consists of roughly 120,000 clones, about 89% of them appearing once. The sample consisted of peripheral blood, taken 28 days after the second AZD1222 dose. The receptors were sampled from an adult who received the AZD1222 COVID-19 vaccine.

This chain joins TRBV7-2 and TRBJ2-7; D may be TRBD2 (5 bases). This CDR3 contains 15 residues. Germline CDR1 reads SGHTA; CDR2 reads FQGNSA. V was clipped by 5 bases and J by 0 bases, with 14 bases between them. CDR3: CASSPRGPASYEQYF. The CDR3 region has the DNA TGTGCCAGCAGCCCCCGGGGTCCCGCCTCCTACGAGCAGTACTTC. The variable domain in full, with the rest retrieved from reference TRBV7-2 and TRBJ2-7, is GAGVSQSPSNKVTEKGKDVELRCDPISGHTALYWYRQSLGQGLEFLIYFQGNSAPDKSGLPSDRFSAERTGGSVSTLTIQRTQQEDSAVYLCASSPRGPASYEQYFGPGTRLTVT.

The sample holds one count of this clone. The DNA of the CDR3 is TGTGCCAGCAGCTTGGGACTAGCGGGAGTGGAAGAGCAGTTCTTC. Its translation is CASSLGLAGVEEQFF. This chain uses TRBV11-2 with TRBJ2-1; 14 bases match TRBD2. This CDR3 contains 15 residues. Germline V gene sequence: CDR1 SGHAT, CDR2 FQNNGV. The V and J ends lost 3 bases and 10 bases, in that order; junction bases with no gene match: 5.

Turning to this clone: An end of the junction differs from the germline gene, which may be a read error. This chain uses TRBV6-2 or TRBV6-3 with TRBJ2-2; 12 bases map to TRBD2. The germline V gene has CDR1 MNHEY and CDR2 SVGEGT. This CDR3 has 16 amino acids. CDR3 amino acids: CASSHSTLAGGGELFF. The CDR3 DNA reads as TGTGCCAGCAGTCACTCGACGCTAGCGGGAGGGGGGGAGCTGTTTTTT.

This chain joins TRBV5-1 and TRBJ2-5; possibly TRBD2 for D (5 bases). Per germline, CDR1 SGHRS and CDR2 YFSETQ. Trimming took off 0 bases at V and 5 bases at J, with 14 bases between the two ends. CDR3 size: 15 residues. The CDR3 DNA sequence: TGCGCCAGCAGCTTGGGGTCAGGCCGAGGGGAGACCCAGTACTTC. It codes for CASSLGSGRGETQYF.

This clone was counted once. The J gene is TRBJ2-1, the V gene TRBV28; perhaps TRBD2 as D (6 bases). CDR1 is MDHEN and CDR2 is SYDVKM in the germline V gene. This CDR3 is built from 15 residues. The ends were cut back, 4 bases at V and 1 base at J, with 11 bases in the middle. Written as DNA, the CDR3 is TGTGCCAGCAGTTCCTCGGACTATTCCTACAATGAGCAGTTCTTC. Translated: CASSSSDYSYNEQFF.

This chain links TRBV11-2 with TRBJ1-5; maybe TRBD1 (5 bases). Germline V gene data show CDR1 as SGHAT and CDR2 as FQNNGV. V lost 2 bases and J lost 5, with 7 bases in between. This CDR3 has 13 residues. The CDR3 DNA sequence: TGTGCCAGCAGCTTATGGGACGATCAGCCCCAGCATTTT. This sequence encodes CASSLWDDQPQHF.

This sequence joins TRBV7-9 and TRBJ2-7, with 7 nucleotides matching TRBD1. With V trimmed by 5 bases and J by 3 bases, 7 bases remained unmatched. The CDR3 is 14 amino acids. Germline loops: CDR1 SEHNR, CDR2 FQNEAQ (reference sequence). CDR3 in amino acids: CASSGGQTNYEQYF. CDR3 in DNA: TGTGCCAGCAGCGGGGGACAGACAAACTACGAGCAGTACTTC.

This chain joins TRBV6-4 and TRBJ1-2; D perhaps matches TRBD1 (5 bases). Germline V gene lookup returns CDR1 MRHNA and CDR2 SNTAGT. This CDR3 region has 13 residues. The V end was cut by 6 bases, the J end by 7 bases, with 15 bases between. CDR3 in amino acids: CASSNQQAGGYTF. The DNA of the CDR3 is TGTGCCAGCAGCAACCAACAGGCGGGTGGCTACACCTTC.

CDR3 residues: CAWTLAGTARTKAFF. The DNA for the CDR3 is TGTGCCTGGACTCTTGCAGGGACAGCGAGAACTAAAGCTTTCTTT. The rearrangement joins TRBV30 to TRBJ1-1; TRBD1 matches at 7 bases. Per germline, CDR1 GTSNPN and CDR2 SVGIG (reference sequence). J was trimmed by 9 bases and V by 4 bases; bases with no gene match: 17. CDR3 length equals 15 residues. Full variable domain (remainder filled in from reference TRBV30 and TRBJ1-1): SQTIHQWPATLVQPVGSPLSLECTVEGTSNPNLYWYRQAAGRGLQLLFYSVGIGQISSEVPQNLSASRPQDRQFILSSKKLLLSDSGFYLCAWTLAGTARTKAFFGQGTRLTVV.

The V call is TRBV6-4, the J call TRBJ2-2; TRBD1 is a possible D gene (6 bases). CDR3 length: 13 residues. Trimming left V 4 bases short and J 8 bases short, with 11 bases between. Germline V gene lookup returns CDR1 MRHNA and CDR2 SNTAGT. The CDR3 protein is CASSVAGEGELFF. CDR3 nucleotide sequence: TGTGCCAGCAGTGTTGCAGGGGAAGGGGAGCTGTTTTTT.

The chain carries TRBV5-6 and TRBJ1-5; no reliable D call. Germline lookup yields CDR1 SGHDT and CDR2 YYEEEE. The CDR3 is 15 amino acids. Trimming took off 0 bases at V and 13 bases at J, with 20 bases between the two ends. CDR3: CASSLGGRSGSSQHF. The CDR3 DNA reads TGTGCCAGCAGCTTGGGGGGTAGAAGTGGGAGCAGTCAGCATTTT.

The rearrangement links TRBV7-2 to TRBJ2-1, with 12 bases aligning to TRBD2. Germline V CDR1 and CDR2: SGHTA, FQGNSA. CDR3 length equals 17 residues. V lost 4 bases and J lost 8; bases outside the gene matches: 12. CDR3 loop: CASSSTPTSGRPDEQFF. The CDR3 nucleotides read TGTGCCAGCAGCTCAACACCAACTAGCGGGAGGCCCGATGAGCAGTTCTTC.

This chain joins TRBV20-1 and TRBJ1-2; D not certain. This CDR3 region has 11 residues. The germline V and J ends were trimmed by 3 bases and 6 bases, with 8 bases remaining between them. Germline V gene sequence: CDR1 DFQATT, CDR2 SNEGSKA (reference sequence). CDR3 sequence: CSASEGDGYTF. In DNA form, the CDR3 reads TGCAGTGCTAGTGAGGGAGATGGCTACACCTTC.

The chain combines TRBV24-1 with TRBJ1-5, with 10 bases fitting TRBD1. The germline V gene has CDR1 KGHDR and CDR2 SFDVKD. Trimming at V came to 4 bases and at J to 5 bases, leaving 7 bases not matched to a gene. The CDR3 length is 16 residues. The CDR3 DNA is TGTGCCACCAGTGACAGAGGGACAGGGGAGTATCAGCCCCAGCATTTT. Its protein product is CATSDRGTGEYQPQHF.

This clone was observed a few times. The chain links TRBV24-1 to TRBJ1-2; TRBD1 agrees at 9 bases. The length of the CDR3 is 14 residues. Germline CDR1 reads KGHDR; CDR2 reads SFDVKD. The V segment lost 6 bases and the J segment 6 bases; nucleotides outside the gene matches: 7. The CDR3 sequence: CATSRTGTGNGYTF. The CDR3, as DNA: TGTGCCACCAGTCGAACCGGGACAGGGAATGGCTACACCTTC.

This chain links TRBV3-1 (or the pseudogene TRBV3-2) with TRBJ1-6, with D maybe TRBD1 (6 bases). The CDR3 has 15 residues. V lost 6 bases and J lost 8, with 17 bases in between. Germline lookup yields CDR1 LGHDT and CDR2 YNNKEL (reference sequence). The CDR3 sequence: CASSRDTARDSPLHF. The CDR3 coding sequence is TGTGCCAGCAGTCGGGACACCGCCAGGGATTCACCCCTCCACTTT.

The rearrangement uses TRBV7-2 and TRBJ1-1; TRBD1 might be the D (5 bases). CDR1 is SGHTA and CDR2 is FQGNSA in the germline V gene. The CDR3 runs 13 residues. Trimming removed 0 bases from V and 7 bases from J, with 9 bases in between. The chain's CDR3 is CASSLAEGIEAFF. In DNA, the CDR3 is TGTGCCAGCAGCTTAGCCGAGGGGATTGAAGCTTTCTTT.

The V gene is TRBV11-3, the J gene TRBJ1-2; 7 bases are shared with TRBD1. Germline CDR1 and CDR2: SGHNT and YENEEA. V gave up 5 bases and J gave up 7 bases; unmatched junction bases: 10. The CDR3 length is 14 residues. CDR3 DNA: TGTGCCAGCAGCACCCGGACAGGACTGAGTGGCTACACCTTC. Amino acid sequence: CASSTRTGLSGYTF.

The chain employs TRBV5-1 and TRBJ1-1; D is unclear. The V and J ends lost 0 bases and 4 bases respectively, with 13 bases between them. The CDR3 totals 15 residues. Per germline, CDR1 SGHRS and CDR2 YFSETQ. The CDR3 spells CASSLAGGPLTEAFF. DNA for the CDR3: TGCGCCAGCAGCTTGGCCGGAGGCCCCCTCACTGAAGCTTTCTTT.

The chain links TRBV11-2 to TRBJ2-5, with D possibly being TRBD1 (6 bases). This CDR3 comprises 14 residues. Germline V CDR1 and CDR2: SGHAT, FQNNGV. With 0 bases removed from V and 7 bases from J, the gap between germline ends came to 12 bases. The CDR3 loop reads CASSLEAQTGTQYF. CDR3 DNA: TGTGCCAGCAGCTTAGAGGCCCAGACAGGGACCCAGTACTTC.

The chain couples TRBV5-6 to TRBJ1-3; D call uncertain. The CDR3 length is 16 residues. The V gene lost 2 bases and the J gene lost 0 bases, with 12 bases spanning the gap. In germline, CDR1 is SGHDT, CDR2 YYEEEE. For the CDR3, the DNA is TGTGCCAGCAGCTTCCGACCTGGAGCCTCTGGAAACACCATATATTTT. As protein: CASSFRPGASGNTIYF.

V gene TRBV28 combines with J gene TRBJ1-2; the match to TRBD1 covers 8 bases. Germline CDR1 MDHEN, CDR2 SYDVKM. V lost 6 bases to trimming and J lost 5 bases; unmatched junction nucleotides: 5. This CDR3 has 13 residues. Here the CDR3 reads CASSPTGGYGYTF. The CDR3 DNA is TGTGCCAGCAGCCCTACAGGGGGTTATGGCTACACCTTC.

This chain joins TRBV28 and TRBJ2-7; 9 nucleotides line up with TRBD2. The CDR3 has 15 residues. The germline gives CDR1 MDHEN, CDR2 SYDVKM. Unmatched junction bases numbered 6, after V lost 6 bases and J lost 0 bases. The CDR3 loop reads CASRISGSPSYEQYF. The CDR3 DNA follows: TGTGCCAGCAGAATTAGCGGGAGCCCCTCCTACGAGCAGTACTTC.

The chain is built from TRBV6-5 and TRBJ1-1, with TRBD1 identical over 10 bases. The germline gives CDR1 MNHEY, CDR2 SVGAGI. The CDR3 contains 14 residues. V dropped 6 bases and J dropped 5; count of bases not matched to a gene: 6. The CDR3 DNA reads TGTGCCAGCAGCAAGACAGGGGGCTGGACTGAAGCTTTCTTT. This gives the protein CASSKTGGWTEAFF.

This rearrangement joins TRBV14 to TRBJ2-5; TRBD1 agrees at 9 bases. Germline V gene lookup returns CDR1 SGHDN and CDR2 FVKESK. The trim removed 4 bases at V and 3 bases at J, leaving 9 bases unmatched. This CDR3 is built from 16 residues. CDR3 DNA sequence: TGTGCCAGCAGCCCAAACTACGGGACAGGGAAAGAGACCCAGTACTTC. This codes for CASSPNYGTGKETQYF.

This clone was found once. This chain uses TRBV4-1 with TRBJ2-3; tentatively, D is TRBD1 or TRBD2 (5 bases each). Germline loops: CDR1 MGHRA, CDR2 YSYEKL. Trimming pared 1 base from V and 4 bases from J, leaving 12 bases between. The CDR3 runs to 15 residues. The CDR3 DNA reads as TGCGCCAGCAGCCAAGGAGGGGCAGCACCAGATACGCAGTATTTT. This sequence encodes CASSQGGAAPDTQYF.